This T cell receptor beta chain was documented in a study of blood T cell repertoires in COVID-19. Overall study: The origin of the acute and convalescent COVID-19 samples was the United States, Italy and Spain.

V lost 0 bases to trimming and J lost 4 bases; unmatched junction nucleotides: 7. Germline V gene sequence: CDR1 SGHVS, CDR2 FNYEAQ. This CDR3 region has 16 residues. Original processing methods: Amplification of reference gene primers was used by the study to estimate nucleated cell counts. Data came from immunoSEQ multiplex PCR; TCRdb stores just in-frame clones and leaves some out. V, J and clone size are taken as reported in that table, and D and trimming were inferred from the DNA itself. Of some 180,000 clones in the sample, about 88% are singletons; the top ten hold over 15%. The Seattle site enrolled patients during active infection and followed them longitudinally.

Sequencing was carried out using peripheral blood. This receptor was taken from a man aged 45-65 years with COVID-19, enrolled during active disease. The chain recombines TRBV7-6 with TRBJ2-7; 9 bases are a match to TRBD1. The chain's CDR3 is CASSLATTGGSYEQYF. The DNA for the CDR3 is TGTGCCAGCAGCTTAGCAACAACAGGGGGCTCGTACGAGCAGTACTTC.